This T cell receptor beta chain was found in a study of neurological immune-mediated disorders. The length of the CDR3 is 16 residues. V shed 1 base and J 4 bases; nucleotides not matched to a gene: 8. Germline CDR1 is SQVTM and CDR2 is ANQGSEA. Time point defined: longitudinal time-point 1 (baseline). This clonotype came up many times. The antigen is undetermined. Study-level findings and limits: The greatest TCR clonal expansion occurred in HTLV-1-associated myelopathy and the least in multiple sclerosis, which fell below healthy controls.

TCRdb independently ran MiXCR on the 5' RACE reads; one entry per CDR3 protein. Among tens of thousands of distinct CDR3 sequences listed, roughly 10% were seen once. The chain recombines TRBV29-1 with TRBJ2-3, with TRBD2 matching 10 bases. This TCR was recovered from a man aged 30-40 years in good health. The material sequenced was PBMCs. CDR3 residues: CSVEGASGRAPDTQYF. The CDR3 region has the DNA TGCAGCGTTGAAGGCGCAAGCGGGAGGGCCCCAGATACGCAGTATTTT.